Detailed here is one T cell receptor beta chain. The data belong to a study of blood T cells in healthy people across ages. Primed by a sample-barcoded 5' primer and a J-beta primer mix, a second PCR proceeded for 7 to 11 cycles. A single record per CDR3 protein comes from TCRdb applying MiXCR to the 5' RACE reads. This repertoire shows roughly 720,000 distinct CDR3 sequences, roughly 50% found once; its top ten account for approximately 41%. CDR1 and CDR2 from the germline V gene are LGHDT and YNNKEL (reference sequence). The CDR3 contains 16 residues. The V segment lost 4 bases and the J segment 7 bases; nucleotides outside the gene matches: 7.

This chain connects TRBV3-1 to TRBJ2-1; 13 positions agree with TRBD2. Sequencing input: blood. The receptor comes from an elderly man in good health. The CDR3 loop reads CASSLTSGRAGNEQFF. The CDR3 DNA is TGTGCCAGCAGCCTTACTAGCGGGAGGGCGGGTAATGAGCAGTTCTTC.